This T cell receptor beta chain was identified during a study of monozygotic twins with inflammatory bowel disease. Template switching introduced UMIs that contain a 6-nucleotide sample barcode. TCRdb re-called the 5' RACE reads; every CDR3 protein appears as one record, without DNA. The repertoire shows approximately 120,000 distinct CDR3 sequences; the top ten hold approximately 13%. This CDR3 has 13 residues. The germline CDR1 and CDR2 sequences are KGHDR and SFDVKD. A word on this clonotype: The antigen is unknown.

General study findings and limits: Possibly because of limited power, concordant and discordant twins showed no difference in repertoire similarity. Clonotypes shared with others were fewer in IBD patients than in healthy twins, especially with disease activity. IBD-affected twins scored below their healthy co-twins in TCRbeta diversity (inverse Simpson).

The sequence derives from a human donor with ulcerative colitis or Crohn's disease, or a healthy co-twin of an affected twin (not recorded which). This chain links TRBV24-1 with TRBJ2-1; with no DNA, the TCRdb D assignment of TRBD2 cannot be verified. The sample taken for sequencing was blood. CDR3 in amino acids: CATSGVGRDEQFF.